A single T cell receptor (beta chain) is shown here with its context. Antigen: not known. J lost 5 bases, V lost 3 bases, and 6 bases had no gene match. There are 13 residues in the CDR3. Germline loops: CDR1 DFQATT, CDR2 SNEGSKA (reference sequence). The data were obtained in a study of metastatic and nonmetastatic thyroid tumors. Study-wide background: Repertoires were compared across blood and tumor or nodule tissue from malignant and benign thyroid patients.

As processed by the authors: For papillary thyroid cancer, a distant-metastasis classifier was constructed from CDR3 differences observed across clinicopathological groups. TCRdb ran MiXCR on the PCR reads. The V and J calls were not made by the authors but by TCRdb's processing. The sample contains 50,000 or so clones, approximately 24% of which appear only once. Not a single patient had been given any form of treatment at any point before undergoing thyroid surgery. Overall study results and limits: Significantly greater TCR beta diversity was reportedly found in malignant thyroid tumors than in benign nodules (in blood and tumor).

This receptor was identified in a male donor with papillary thyroid cancer or a benign thyroid nodule (not recorded which). Some clones in this sample may be carry-over from other donors' samples. This rearrangement joins TRBV20-1 to TRBJ2-5, with 7 bases aligning to TRBD1. The sequenced material came from blood. The CDR3 nucleotides read TGCAGTGCTAGCGAGGGGGCAGAGGAGACCCAGTACTTC. Translating it yields CSASEGAEETQYF.